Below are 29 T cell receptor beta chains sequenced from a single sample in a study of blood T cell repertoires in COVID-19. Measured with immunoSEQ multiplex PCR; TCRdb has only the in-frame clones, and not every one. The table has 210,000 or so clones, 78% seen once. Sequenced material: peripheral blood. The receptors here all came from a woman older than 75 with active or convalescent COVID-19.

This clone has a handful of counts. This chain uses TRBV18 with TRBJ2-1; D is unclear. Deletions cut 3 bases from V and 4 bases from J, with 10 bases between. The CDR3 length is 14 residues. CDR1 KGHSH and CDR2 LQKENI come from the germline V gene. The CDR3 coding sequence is TGTGCCAGCTCACCGGAGAAACGGTACAATGAGCAGTTCTTC. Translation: CASSPEKRYNEQFF.

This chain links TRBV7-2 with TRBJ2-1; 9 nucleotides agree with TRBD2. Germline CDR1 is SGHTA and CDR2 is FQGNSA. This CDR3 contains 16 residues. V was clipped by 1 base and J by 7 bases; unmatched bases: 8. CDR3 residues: CASSLVPSGGSNEQFF. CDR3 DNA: TGTGCCAGCAGCTTAGTTCCCAGCGGGGGGTCAAATGAGCAGTTCTTC.

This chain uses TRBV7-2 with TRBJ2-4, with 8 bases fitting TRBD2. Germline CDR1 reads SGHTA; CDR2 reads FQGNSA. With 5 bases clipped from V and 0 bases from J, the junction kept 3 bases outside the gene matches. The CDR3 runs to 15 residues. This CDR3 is CASSRGGLAKNIQYF. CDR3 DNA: TGTGCCAGCAGCCGGGGGGGGTTAGCCAAAAACATTCAGTACTTC.

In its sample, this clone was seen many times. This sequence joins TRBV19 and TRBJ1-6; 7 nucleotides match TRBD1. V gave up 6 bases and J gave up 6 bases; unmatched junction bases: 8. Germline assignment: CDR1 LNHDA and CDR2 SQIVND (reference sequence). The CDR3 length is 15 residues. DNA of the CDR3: TGTGCCAGTAGCGAATCCGGGACAGCTAATTCACCCCTCCACTTT. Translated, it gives CASSESGTANSPLHF. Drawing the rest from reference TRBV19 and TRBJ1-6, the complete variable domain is DGGITQSPKYLFRKEGQNVTLSCEQNLNHDAMYWYRQDPGQGLRLIYYSQIVNDFQKGDIAEGYSVSREKKESFPLTVTSAQKNPTAFYLCASSESGTANSPLHFGNGTRLTVT.

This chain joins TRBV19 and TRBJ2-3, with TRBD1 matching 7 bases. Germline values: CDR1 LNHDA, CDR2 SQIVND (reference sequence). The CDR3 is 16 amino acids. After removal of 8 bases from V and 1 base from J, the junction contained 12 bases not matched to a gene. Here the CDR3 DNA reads TGTGCCAGTCGGGACAGCTATAGCACACGCACAGATACGCAGTATTTT. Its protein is CASRDSYSTRTDTQYF.

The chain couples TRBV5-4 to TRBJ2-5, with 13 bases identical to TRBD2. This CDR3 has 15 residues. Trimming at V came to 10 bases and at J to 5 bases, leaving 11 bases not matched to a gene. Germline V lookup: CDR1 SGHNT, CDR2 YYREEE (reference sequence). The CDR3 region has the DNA TGTGCCGGAACTAGCGGGGGGGCTAGGTTGGAGACCCAGTACTTC. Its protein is CAGTSGGARLETQYF.

The CDR3 DNA sequence: TGTGCCAGCAGCTTAGCCCGCCCAGCAACTAATGAAAAACTGTTTTTT. As protein: CASSLARPATNEKLFF. This rearrangement joins TRBV7-8 to TRBJ1-4; D unclear. With 0 bases removed from V and 0 bases from J, the gap between germline ends came to 8 bases. The V gene's germline CDR1 is SGHVS and CDR2 FQNEAQ. CDR3 length: 16 amino acids.

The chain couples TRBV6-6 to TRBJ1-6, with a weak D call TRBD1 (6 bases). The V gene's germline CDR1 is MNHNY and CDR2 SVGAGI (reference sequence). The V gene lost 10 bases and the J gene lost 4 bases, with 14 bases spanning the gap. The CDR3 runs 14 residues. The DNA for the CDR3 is TGTGCCACTTCGGGGCAGGGGTATAATTCACCCCTCCACTTT. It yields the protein CATSGQGYNSPLHF.

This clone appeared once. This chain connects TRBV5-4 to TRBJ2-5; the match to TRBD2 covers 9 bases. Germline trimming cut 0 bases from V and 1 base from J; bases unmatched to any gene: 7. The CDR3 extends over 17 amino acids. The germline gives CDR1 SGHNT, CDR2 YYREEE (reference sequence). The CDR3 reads CASSLVLSGGPQETQYF. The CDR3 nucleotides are TGTGCCAGCAGCTTGGTTTTGAGCGGGGGGCCCCAAGAGACCCAGTACTTC.

The CDR3 protein is CASSRTTGGNSPLHF. The CDR3 region has the DNA TGTGCCAGCTCCCGAACGACAGGGGGTAATTCACCCCTCCACTTT. The rearrangement links TRBV27 to TRBJ1-6; 9 positions agree with TRBD1. The J segment lost 6 bases and the V segment lost 8 bases, leaving 8 bases of the junction unmatched. The length of the CDR3 is 15 residues. The germline V gene has CDR1 MNHEY and CDR2 SMNVEV (reference sequence).

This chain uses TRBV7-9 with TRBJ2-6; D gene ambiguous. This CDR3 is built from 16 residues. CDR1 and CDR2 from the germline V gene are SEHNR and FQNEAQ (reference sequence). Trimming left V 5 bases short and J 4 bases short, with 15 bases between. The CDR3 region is CASSPPTAGGANVLTF. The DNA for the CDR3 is TGTGCCAGCAGCCCCCCGACTGCTGGGGGGGCCAACGTCCTGACTTTC. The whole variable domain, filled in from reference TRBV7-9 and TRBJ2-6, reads DTGVSQNPRHKITKRGQNVTFRCDPISEHNRLYWYRQTLGQGPEFLTYFQNEAQLEKSRLLSDRFSAERPKGSFSTLEIQRTEQGDSAMYLCASSPPTAGGANVLTFGAGSRLTVL.

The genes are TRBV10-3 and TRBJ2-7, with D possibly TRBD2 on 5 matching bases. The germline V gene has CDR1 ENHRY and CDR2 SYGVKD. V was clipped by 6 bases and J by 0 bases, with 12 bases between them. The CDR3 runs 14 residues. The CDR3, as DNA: TGTGCCATCAGCCTTGGAGGTCGCTCCTACGAGCAGTACTTC. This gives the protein CAISLGGRSYEQYF.

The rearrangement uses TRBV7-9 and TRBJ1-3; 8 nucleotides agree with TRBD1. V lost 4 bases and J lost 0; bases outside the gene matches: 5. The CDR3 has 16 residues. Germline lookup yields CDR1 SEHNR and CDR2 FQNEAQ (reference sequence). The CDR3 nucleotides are TGTGCCAGCAGCTATGACAGGGGAAACTCTGGAAACACCATATATTTT. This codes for CASSYDRGNSGNTIYF.

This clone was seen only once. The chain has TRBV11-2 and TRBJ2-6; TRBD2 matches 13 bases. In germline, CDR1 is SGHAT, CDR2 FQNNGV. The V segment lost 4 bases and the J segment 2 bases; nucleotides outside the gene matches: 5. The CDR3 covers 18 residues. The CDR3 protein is CASSWDGTSGAGANVLTF. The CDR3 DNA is TGTGCCAGCAGCTGGGACGGGACTAGCGGGGCTGGGGCCAACGTCCTGACTTTC.

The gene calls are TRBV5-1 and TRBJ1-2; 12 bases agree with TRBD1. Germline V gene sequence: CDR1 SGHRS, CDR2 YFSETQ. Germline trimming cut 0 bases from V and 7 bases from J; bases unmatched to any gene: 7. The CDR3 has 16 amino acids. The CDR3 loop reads CASSLEWDRGLGGYTF. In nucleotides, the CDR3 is TGCGCCAGCAGCTTGGAATGGGACAGGGGGCTTGGTGGCTACACCTTC.

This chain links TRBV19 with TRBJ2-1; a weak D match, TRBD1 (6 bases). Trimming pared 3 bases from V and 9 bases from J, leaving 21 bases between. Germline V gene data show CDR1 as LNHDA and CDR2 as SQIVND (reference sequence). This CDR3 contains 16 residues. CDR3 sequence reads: CASSMGTGHGFGEQFF. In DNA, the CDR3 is TGTGCCAGTAGTATGGGGACGGGACACGGGTTTGGTGAGCAGTTCTTC.

The CDR3 nucleotides read TGTGCCAGCAGCCAGGGACAGAAACTCTCCTACGAGCAGTACTTC. Protein product: CASSQGQKLSYEQYF. The chain recombines TRBV28 with TRBJ2-7; 7 nucleotides match TRBD1. The V and J ends lost 6 bases and 0 bases, in that order; junction bases with no gene match: 8. The CDR3 is 15 amino acids. Germline V lookup: CDR1 MDHEN, CDR2 SYDVKM.

Written as DNA, the CDR3 is TGTGCCAGCAGTGATCTTAGCGGGGCGACAGATACGCAGTATTTT. Its protein product is CASSDLSGATDTQYF. V is TRBV6-1 and J is TRBJ2-3; TRBD2 aligns across 8 bases. J was trimmed by 3 bases and V by 3 bases; bases with no gene match: 5. CDR1 is MNHNS and CDR2 is SASEGT in the germline V gene. The CDR3 is 15 amino acids.

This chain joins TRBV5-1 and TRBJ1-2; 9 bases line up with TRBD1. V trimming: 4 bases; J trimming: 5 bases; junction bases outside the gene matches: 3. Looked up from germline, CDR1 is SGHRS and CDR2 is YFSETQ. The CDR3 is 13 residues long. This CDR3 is CASSGQGRYGYTF. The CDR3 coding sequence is TGCGCCAGCAGCGGACAGGGGCGGTATGGCTACACCTTC. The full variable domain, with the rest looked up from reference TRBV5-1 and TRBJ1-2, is KAGVTQTPRYLIKTRGQQVTLSCSPISGHRSVSWYQQTPGQGLQFLFEYFSETQRNKGNFPGRFSGRQFSNSRSEMNVSTLELGDSALYLCASSGQGRYGYTFGSGTRLTVV.

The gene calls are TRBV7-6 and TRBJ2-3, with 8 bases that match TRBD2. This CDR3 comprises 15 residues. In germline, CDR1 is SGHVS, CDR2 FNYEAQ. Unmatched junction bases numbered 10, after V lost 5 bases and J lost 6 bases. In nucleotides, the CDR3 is TGTGCCAGCAGCCTTAGCGGGGTGACTTTTGATACGCAGTATTTT. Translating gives CASSLSGVTFDTQYF.

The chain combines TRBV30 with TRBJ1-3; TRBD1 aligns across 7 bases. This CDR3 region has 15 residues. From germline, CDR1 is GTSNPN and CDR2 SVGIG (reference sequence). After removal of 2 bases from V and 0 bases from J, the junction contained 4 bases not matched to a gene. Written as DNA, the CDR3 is TGTGCCTGGAGTCTAGACAGGGACTCTGGAAACACCATATATTTT. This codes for CAWSLDRDSGNTIYF.

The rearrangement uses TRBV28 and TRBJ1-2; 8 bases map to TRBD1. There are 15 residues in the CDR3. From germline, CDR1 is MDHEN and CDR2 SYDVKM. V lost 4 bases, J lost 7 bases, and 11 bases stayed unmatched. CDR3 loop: CASSSGTGKISGYTF. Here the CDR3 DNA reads TGTGCCAGCAGTTCCGGGACAGGAAAGATCTCTGGCTACACCTTC.

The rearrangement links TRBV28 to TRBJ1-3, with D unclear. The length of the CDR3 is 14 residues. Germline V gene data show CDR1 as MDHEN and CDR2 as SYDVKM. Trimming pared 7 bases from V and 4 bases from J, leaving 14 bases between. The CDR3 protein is CASTLLGLGNTIYF. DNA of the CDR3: TGTGCCAGCACCCTTCTCGGACTCGGAAACACCATATATTTT.

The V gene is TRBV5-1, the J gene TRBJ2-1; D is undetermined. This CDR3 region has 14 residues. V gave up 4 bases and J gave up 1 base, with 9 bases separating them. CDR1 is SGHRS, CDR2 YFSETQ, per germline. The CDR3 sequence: CASSLDGSYNEQFF. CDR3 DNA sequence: TGCGCCAGCAGCCTGGACGGGTCCTACAATGAGCAGTTCTTC.

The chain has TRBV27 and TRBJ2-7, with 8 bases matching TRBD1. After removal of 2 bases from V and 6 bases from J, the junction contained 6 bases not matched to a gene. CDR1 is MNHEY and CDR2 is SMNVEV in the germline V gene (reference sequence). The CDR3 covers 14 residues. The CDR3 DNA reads TGTGCCAGCAGTTTAACGGACAGGGTGACCGAGCAGTACTTC. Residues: CASSLTDRVTEQYF.

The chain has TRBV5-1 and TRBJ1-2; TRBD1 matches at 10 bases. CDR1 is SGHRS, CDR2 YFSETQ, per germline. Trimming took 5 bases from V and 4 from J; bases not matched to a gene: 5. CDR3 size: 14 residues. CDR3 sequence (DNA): TGCGCCAGCAGGACGGGACAGGGGAGCTATGGCTACACCTTC. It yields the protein CASRTGQGSYGYTF. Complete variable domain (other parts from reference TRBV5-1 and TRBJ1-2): KAGVTQTPRYLIKTRGQQVTLSCSPISGHRSVSWYQQTPGQGLQFLFEYFSETQRNKGNFPGRFSGRQFSNSRSEMNVSTLELGDSALYLCASRTGQGSYGYTFGSGTRLTVV.

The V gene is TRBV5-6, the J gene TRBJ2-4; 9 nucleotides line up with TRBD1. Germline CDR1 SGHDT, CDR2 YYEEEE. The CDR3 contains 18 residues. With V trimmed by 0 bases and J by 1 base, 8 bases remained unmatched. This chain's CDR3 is CASSLVAVGTGAKNIQYF. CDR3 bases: TGTGCCAGCAGCTTGGTAGCCGTAGGGACAGGGGCCAAAAACATTCAGTACTTC.

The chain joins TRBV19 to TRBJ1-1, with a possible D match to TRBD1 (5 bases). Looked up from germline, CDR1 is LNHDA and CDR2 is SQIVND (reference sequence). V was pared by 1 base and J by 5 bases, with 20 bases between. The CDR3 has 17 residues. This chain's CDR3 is CASSIADPRGFKTEAFF. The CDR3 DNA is TGTGCCAGTAGTATAGCAGATCCCCGGGGGTTTAAGACTGAAGCTTTCTTT.

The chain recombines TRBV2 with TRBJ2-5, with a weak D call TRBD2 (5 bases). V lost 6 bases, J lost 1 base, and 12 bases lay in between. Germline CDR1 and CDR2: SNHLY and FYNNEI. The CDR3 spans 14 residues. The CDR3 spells CASSMDGIQETQYF. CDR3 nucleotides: TGTGCCAGCAGCATGGACGGGATCCAAGAGACCCAGTACTTC.